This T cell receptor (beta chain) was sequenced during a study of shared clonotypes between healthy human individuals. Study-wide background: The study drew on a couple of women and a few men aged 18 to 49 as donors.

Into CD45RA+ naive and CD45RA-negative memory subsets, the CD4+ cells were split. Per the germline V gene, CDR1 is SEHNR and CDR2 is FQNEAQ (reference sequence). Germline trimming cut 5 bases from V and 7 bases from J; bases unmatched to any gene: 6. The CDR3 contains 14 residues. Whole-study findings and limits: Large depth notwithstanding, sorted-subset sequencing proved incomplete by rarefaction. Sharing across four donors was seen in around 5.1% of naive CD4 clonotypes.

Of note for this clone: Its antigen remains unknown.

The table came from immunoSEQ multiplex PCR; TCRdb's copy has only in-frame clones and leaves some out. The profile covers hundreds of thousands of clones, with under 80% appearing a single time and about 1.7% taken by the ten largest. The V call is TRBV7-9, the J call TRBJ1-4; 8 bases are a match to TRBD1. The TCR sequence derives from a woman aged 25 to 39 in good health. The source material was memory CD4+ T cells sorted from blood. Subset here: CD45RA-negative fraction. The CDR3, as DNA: TGTGCCAGCAGCCCACAGGGGGTTACTGAAAAACTGTTTTTT. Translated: CASSPQGVTEKLFF.